The sequence of this T cell receptor (beta chain) was determined in a study of identical twins. TCRdb recomputed calls from the 5' RACE reads with MiXCR, one row per CDR3 protein. The sample records about 210,000 distinct CDR3 sequences, approximately 9% being singletons. The CDR3 covers 13 residues. Germline CDR1 MNHNS, CDR2 SASEGT. V lost 5 bases and J lost 3, with 11 bases in between. Points from the study as a whole: Among out-of-frame alpha sequences shared by twins, low generation probability occurred in excess. The study drew conclusions from cross-sectional statistical analysis, not from following the same donors. Abundant beta clonotypes from cord blood had fewer insertions, unlike memory repertoires, which showed none.

This clonotype has more than one count but fewer than ten. The target antigen is unknown. Sequenced material: memory (CD45RO+) T cells sorted from blood. The receptor was derived from a woman between 18 and 29 years old in good health. The rearrangement joins TRBV6-1 to TRBJ2-7; tentative D call: TRBD1 (6 bases). The CDR3 sequence: CASSTGQNYEQYF. The CDR3, as DNA: TGTGCCAGCAGTACCGGACAGAACTACGAGCAGTACTTC.